This TCR beta chain was recovered during a study of shared clonotypes between healthy human individuals. Method: immunoSEQ multiplex PCR; TCRdb's copy keeps in-frame clones and lacks some. Of about 640,000 clones in the sample, approximately 79% were seen once. The germline CDR1 and CDR2 sequences are SGHRS and YFSETQ. The CDR3 totals 13 residues. Trimming removed 7 bases at V and 1 base at J, with 12 bases between. V usage is TRBV5-1 and J usage is TRBJ2-7, with D maybe TRBD2 (5 bases). This receptor was obtained from a woman in her thirties in good health. The sequenced material came from memory CD4+ T cells sorted from blood. The subset: CD45RA-negative fraction. CDR3 nucleotide sequence: TGCGCCAGCGAGGGTCCGGGTTCCTACGAGCAGTACTTC. This encodes CASEGPGSYEQYF.